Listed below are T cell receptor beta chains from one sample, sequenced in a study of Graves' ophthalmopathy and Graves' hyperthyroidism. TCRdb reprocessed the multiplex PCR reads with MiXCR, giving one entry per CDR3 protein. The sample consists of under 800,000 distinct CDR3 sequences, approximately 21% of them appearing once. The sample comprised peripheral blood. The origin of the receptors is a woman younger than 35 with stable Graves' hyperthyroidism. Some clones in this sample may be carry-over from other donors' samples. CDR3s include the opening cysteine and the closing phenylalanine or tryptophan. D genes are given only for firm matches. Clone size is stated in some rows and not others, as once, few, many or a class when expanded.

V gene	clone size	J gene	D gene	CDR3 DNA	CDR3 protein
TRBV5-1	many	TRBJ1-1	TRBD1	TGCGCCAGCAGCACCACAGGACAGGGGGACACTGAAGCTTTCTTT	CASSTTGQGDTEAFF
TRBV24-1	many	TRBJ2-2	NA	TGTGCCACCAGTGATCCCGGACGTGACACCGGGGAGCTGTTTTTT	CATSDPGRDTGELFF
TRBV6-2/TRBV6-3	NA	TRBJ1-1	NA	TGTGCCAGCAGTTATTCAGCCGGGGAGGCAATGAACACTGAAGCTTTCTTT	CASSYSAGEAMNTEAFF
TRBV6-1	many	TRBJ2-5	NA	TGTGCCAGCAGTAGGGACGCCGACCAAGAGACCCAGTACTTC	CASSRDADQETQYF
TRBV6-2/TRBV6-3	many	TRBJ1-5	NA	TGTGCCAGCAGTTACCCTTTAAATCAGCCCCAGCATTTT	CASSYPLNQPQHF
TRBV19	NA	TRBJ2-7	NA	TGTGCCAGTACCCCGAGTGAGGGATCCTACGAGCAGTACTTC	CASTPSEGSYEQYF
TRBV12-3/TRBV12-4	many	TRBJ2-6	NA	TGTGCCAGCAGTTGTCGGCTCTCTGGGGCCAACGTCCTGACTTTC	CASSCRLSGANVLTF
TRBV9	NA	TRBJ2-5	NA	TGTGCCATCAGCGTATCGGACGGAGAAGAGACCCAGTACTTC	CAISVSDGEETQYF
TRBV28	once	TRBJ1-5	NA	TGTGCCAGCAGTCCCTCGGTTGTGTTATCCTATCAGCCCCAGCATTTT	CASSPSVVLSYQPQHF
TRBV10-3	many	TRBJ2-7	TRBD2	TGTGCCATCAGGGTAGTAGGAGCGGGGGAGCAGTACTTC	CAIRVVGAGEQYF
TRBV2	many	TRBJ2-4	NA	TGTGCCAGCGCTGGACTCCTAGGGGACAAAAACATTCAGTACTTC	CASAGLLGDKNIQYF
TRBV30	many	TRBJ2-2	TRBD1	TGTGCCTGGAGGAGGACAGGGAACACCGGGGAGCTGTTTTTT	CAWRRTGNTGELFF
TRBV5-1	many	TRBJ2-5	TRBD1	TGCGCCAGCAGCTCCGGGACAGGGGGCGCTTACCAGTACTTC	CASSSGTGGAYQYF
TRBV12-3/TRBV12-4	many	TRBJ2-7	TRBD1	TGTGCCAGCAATCCGGGACAGGGGGCCTACGAGCAGTACTTC	CASNPGQGAYEQYF
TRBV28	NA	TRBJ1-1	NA	TGTGCCAGCAGGGATGGGGGGAGGAACACTGAAGCTTTCTTT	CASRDGGRNTEAFF
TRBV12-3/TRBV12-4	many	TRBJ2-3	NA	TGTGCCAGCAATTGGGGGTCGAGGGATACGCAGTATTTT	CASNWGSRDTQYF
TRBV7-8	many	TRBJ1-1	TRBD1	TGTGCCAGCAGCTTACCCGGGACAGTAGGGGCTGAAGCTTTCTTT	CASSLPGTVGAEAFF
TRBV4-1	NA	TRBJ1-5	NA	TGCGCCAGCAGCCAACCCGCCGACAGTGGGGGGTTTAGGAATCAGCCCCAGCATTTT	CASSQPADSGGFRNQPQHF
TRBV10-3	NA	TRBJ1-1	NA	TGTGCCATCAGTGATGCCAGGCTGAACACTGAAGCTTTCTTT	CAISDARLNTEAFF
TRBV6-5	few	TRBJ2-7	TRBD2	TGTGCCAGCAGTTACTCAGCTAGCGGGGGAACCACCTACGAGCAGTACTTC	CASSYSASGGTTYEQYF
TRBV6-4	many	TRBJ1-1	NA	TGTGCCAGCAGTGAAGGGGTAGAGCACACTGAAGCTTTCTTT	CASSEGVEHTEAFF
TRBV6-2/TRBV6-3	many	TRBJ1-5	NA	TGTGCCAGCAGACCCGACAGGATTTTGTATAGCAATCAGCCCCAGCATTTT	CASRPDRILYSNQPQHF
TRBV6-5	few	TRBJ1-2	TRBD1	TGTGCCAGCAGTTCTGGACAGGGTACGGATGGCTACACCTTC	CASSSGQGTDGYTF
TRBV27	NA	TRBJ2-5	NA	TGTGCCAGCAGTTTCGTCGTGGGGGGCAGACAAGAGACCCAGTACTTC	CASSFVVGGRQETQYF
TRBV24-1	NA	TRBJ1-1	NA	TGTGCCACCAGGGGGGTGGGAACTGAAGCTTTCTTT	CATRGVGTEAFF
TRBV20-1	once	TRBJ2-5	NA	TGCAGTGCTAGCCACCAAGAGACCCAGTACTTC	CSASHQETQYF
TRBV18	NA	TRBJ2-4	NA	TGTGCCAGCTCACCACCGGGGCAGGGTGTAACCAAAAACATTCAGTACTTC	CASSPPGQGVTKNIQYF
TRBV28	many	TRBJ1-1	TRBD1	TGTGCCAGCAGTTTCATCCCCGGACAGGGAGCAGTGAACACTGAAGCTTTCTTT	CASSFIPGQGAVNTEAFF
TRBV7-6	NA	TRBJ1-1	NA	TGTGCCAGCAGCTTGGCTCCATCGGTGAACACTGAAGCTTTCTTT	CASSLAPSVNTEAFF
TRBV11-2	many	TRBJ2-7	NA	TGTGCCAGCAGCTTCAGTTCTGGCTCCGACGAGCAGTACTTC	CASSFSSGSDEQYF
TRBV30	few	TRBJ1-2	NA	TGTGCCTGGAGGACATCAGAATACTATGGCTACACCTTC	CAWRTSEYYGYTF
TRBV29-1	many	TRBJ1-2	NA	TGCAGCGTTACCCGACAGGACTATGGCTACACCTTC	CSVTRQDYGYTF
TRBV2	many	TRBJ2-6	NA	TGTGCCAGCTTTGATGTGGGGAAGTTGAACGCTGGGGCCAACGTCCTGACTTTC	CASFDVGKLNAGANVLTF
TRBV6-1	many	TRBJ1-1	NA	TGTGCCAGCAGTCGAGGATGGACACGGAACACTGAAGCTTTCTTT	CASSRGWTRNTEAFF
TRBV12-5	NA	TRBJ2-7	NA	TGTGCTAGTGGTTTGGACCGGGACGGCTTAACCTACGAGCAGTACTTC	CASGLDRDGLTYEQYF
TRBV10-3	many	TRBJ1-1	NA	TGTGCCATCAGATCGACAGGAGTGAACACTGAAGCTTTCTTT	CAIRSTGVNTEAFF
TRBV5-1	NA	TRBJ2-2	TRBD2	TGCGCCGGCAGCTTGGGGACTAGCGGGACCACCGGGGAGCTGTTTTTT	CAGSLGTSGTTGELFF
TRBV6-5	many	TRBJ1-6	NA	TGTGCCAGCATTTCCACCGGCTATAATTCACCCCTCCACTTT	CASISTGYNSPLHF